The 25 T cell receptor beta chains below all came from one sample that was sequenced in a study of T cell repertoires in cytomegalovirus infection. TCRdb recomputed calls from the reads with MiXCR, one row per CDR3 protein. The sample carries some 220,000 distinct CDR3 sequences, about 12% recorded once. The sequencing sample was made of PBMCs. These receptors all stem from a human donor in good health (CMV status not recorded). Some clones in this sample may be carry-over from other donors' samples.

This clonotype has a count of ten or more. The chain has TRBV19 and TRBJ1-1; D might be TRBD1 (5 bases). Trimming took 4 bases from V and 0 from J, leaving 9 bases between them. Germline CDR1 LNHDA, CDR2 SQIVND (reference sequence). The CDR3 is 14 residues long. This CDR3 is CASSTGPLNTEAFF. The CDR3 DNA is TGTGCCAGTAGTACGGGACCGCTGAACACTGAAGCTTTCTTT.

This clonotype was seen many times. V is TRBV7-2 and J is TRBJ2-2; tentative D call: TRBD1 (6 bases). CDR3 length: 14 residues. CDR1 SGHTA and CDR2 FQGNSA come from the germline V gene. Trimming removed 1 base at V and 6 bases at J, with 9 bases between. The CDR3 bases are TGTGCCAGCAGCTTAGACAGGGCTCCCGGGGAGCTGTTTTTT. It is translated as CASSLDRAPGELFF. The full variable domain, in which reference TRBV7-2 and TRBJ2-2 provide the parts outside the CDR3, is GAGVSQSPSNKVTEKGKDVELRCDPISGHTALYWYRQSLGQGLEFLIYFQGNSAPDKSGLPSDRFSAERTGGSVSTLTIQRTQQEDSAVYLCASSLDRAPGELFFGEGSRLTVL.

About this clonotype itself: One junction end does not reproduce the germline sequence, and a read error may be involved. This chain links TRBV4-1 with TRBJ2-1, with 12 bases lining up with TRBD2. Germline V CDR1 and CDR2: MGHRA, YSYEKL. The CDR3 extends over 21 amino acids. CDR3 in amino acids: CASSQGISSGRVPVSYNEQFF. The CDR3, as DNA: TGTGCCAGCAGCCAAGGTATCTCTAGCGGGAGGGTCCCCGTCTCCTACAATGAGCAGTTCTTC.

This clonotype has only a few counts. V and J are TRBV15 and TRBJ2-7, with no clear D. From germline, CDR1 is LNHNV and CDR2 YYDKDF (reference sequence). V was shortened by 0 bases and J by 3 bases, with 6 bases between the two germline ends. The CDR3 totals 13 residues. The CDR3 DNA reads TGTGCCACCAGCAGAGATGTGGGCTACGAGCAGTACTTC. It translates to CATSRDVGYEQYF.

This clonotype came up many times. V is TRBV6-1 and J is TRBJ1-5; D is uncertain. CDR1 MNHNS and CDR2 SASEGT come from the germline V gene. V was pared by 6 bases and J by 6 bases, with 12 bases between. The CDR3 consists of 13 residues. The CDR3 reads CASRNLLPQPQHF. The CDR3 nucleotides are TGTGCCAGCAGAAACTTACTCCCTCAGCCCCAGCATTTT.

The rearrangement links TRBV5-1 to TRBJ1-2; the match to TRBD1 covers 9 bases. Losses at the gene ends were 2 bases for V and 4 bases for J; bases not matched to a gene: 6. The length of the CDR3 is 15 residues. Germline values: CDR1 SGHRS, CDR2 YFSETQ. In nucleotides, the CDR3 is TGCGCCAGCAGCTTACCGGGACAGGGCATCTATGGCTACACCTTC. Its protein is CASSLPGQGIYGYTF.

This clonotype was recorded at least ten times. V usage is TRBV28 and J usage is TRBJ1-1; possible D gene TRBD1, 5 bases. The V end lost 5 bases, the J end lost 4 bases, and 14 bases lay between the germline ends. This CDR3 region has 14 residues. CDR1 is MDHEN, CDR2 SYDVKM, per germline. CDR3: CASSRPRQITEAFF. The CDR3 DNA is TGTGCCAGCAGTCGCCCGAGACAGATCACTGAAGCTTTCTTT.

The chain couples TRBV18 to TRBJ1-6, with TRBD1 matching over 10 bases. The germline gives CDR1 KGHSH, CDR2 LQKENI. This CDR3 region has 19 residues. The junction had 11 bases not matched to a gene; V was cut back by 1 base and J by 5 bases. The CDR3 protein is CASSPLDSGTGDHNSPLHF. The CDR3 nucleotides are TGTGCCAGCTCACCACTGGACTCCGGGACAGGGGACCATAATTCACCCCTCCACTTT.

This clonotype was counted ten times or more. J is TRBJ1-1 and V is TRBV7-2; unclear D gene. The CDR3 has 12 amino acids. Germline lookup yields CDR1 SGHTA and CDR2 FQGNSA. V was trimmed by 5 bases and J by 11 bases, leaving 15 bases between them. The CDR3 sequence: CASSPGPTVAFF. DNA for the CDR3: TGTGCCAGCAGCCCGGGCCCCACCGTCGCTTTCTTT.

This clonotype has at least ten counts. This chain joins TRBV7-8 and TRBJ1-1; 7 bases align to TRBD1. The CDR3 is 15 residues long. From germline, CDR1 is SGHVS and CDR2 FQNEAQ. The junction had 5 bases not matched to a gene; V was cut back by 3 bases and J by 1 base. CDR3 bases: TGTGCCAGCAGCTTTTTACAGGGGAGGAACACTGAAGCTTTCTTT. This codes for CASSFLQGRNTEAFF.

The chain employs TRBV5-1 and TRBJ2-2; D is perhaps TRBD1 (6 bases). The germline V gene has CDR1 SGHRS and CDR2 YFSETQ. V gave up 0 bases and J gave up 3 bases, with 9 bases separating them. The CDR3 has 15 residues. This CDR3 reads CASSLDGGDTGELFF. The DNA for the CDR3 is TGCGCCAGCAGCTTGGATGGGGGCGACACCGGGGAGCTGTTTTTT.

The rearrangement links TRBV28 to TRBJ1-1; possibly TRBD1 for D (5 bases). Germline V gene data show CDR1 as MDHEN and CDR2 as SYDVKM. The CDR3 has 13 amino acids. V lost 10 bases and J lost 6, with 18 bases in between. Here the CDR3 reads CATTQGRTPEAFF. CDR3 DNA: TGTGCCACCACCCAGGGACGGACCCCTGAAGCTTTCTTT.

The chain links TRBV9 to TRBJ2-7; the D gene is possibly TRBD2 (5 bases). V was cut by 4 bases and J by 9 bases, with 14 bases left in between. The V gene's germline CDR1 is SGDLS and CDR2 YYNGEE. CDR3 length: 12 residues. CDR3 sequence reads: CASSPAGGGQYF. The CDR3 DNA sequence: TGTGCCAGCAGCCCCGCGGGTGGCGGGCAGTACTTC.

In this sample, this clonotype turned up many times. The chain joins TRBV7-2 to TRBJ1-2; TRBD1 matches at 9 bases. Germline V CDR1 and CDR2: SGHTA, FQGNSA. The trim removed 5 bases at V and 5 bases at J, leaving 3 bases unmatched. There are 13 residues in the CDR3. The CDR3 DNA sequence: TGTGCCAGCAGCACAGGGGGCGCTTATGGCTACACCTTC. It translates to CASSTGGAYGYTF.

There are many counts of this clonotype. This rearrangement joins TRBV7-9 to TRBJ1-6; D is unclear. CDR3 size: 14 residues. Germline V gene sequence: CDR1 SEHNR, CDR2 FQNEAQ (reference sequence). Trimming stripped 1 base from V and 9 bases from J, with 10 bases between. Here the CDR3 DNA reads TGTGCCAGCAGCTTAGACGGTGGGGTTTCACCCCTCCACTTT. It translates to CASSLDGGVSPLHF.

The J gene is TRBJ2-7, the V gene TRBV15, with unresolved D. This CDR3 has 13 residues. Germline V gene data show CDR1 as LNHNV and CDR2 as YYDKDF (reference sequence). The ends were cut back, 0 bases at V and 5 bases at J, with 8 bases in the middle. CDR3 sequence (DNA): TGTGCCACCAGCAGAGATCGGCGGAACGAGCAGTACTTC. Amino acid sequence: CATSRDRRNEQYF.

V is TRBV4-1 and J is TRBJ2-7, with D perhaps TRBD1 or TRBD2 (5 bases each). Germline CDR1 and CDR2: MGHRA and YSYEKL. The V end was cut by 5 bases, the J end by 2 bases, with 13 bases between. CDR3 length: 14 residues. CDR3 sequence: CASSVRDGPYEQYF. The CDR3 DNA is TGCGCCAGCAGCGTCCGGGACGGTCCCTACGAGCAGTACTTC.

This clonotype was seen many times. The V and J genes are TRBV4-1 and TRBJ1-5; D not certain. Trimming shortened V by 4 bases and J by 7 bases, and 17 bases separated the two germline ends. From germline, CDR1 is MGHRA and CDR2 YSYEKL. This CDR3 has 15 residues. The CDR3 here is CASSLDHEVGQPQHF. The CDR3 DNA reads TGCGCCAGCAGCCTAGACCACGAAGTGGGCCAGCCCCAGCATTTT.

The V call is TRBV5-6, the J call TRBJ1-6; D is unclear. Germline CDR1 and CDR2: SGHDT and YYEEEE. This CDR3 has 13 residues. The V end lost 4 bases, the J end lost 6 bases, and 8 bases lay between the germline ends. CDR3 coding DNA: TGTGCCAGCAGCCGCACAAGTAATTCACCCCTCCACTTT. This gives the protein CASSRTSNSPLHF.

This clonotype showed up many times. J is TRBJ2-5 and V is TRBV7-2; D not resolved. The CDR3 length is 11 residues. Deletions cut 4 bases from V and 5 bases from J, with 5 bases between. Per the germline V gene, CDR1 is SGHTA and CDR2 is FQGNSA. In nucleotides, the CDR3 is TGTGCCAGCAGCTCCGCGGAGACCCAGTACTTC. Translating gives CASSSAETQYF.

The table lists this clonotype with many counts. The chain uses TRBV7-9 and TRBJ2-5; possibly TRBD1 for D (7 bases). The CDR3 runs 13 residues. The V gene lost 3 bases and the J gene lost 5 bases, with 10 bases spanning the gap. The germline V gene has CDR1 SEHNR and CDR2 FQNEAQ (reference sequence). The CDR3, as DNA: TGTGCCAGCAGCTTTCCAGGGGGGGAGACCCAGTACTTC. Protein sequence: CASSFPGGETQYF.

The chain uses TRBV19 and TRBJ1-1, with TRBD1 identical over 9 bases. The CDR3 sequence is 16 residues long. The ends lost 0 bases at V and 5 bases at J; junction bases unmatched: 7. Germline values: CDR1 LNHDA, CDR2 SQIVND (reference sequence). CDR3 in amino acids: CASSIEYRGLGTEAFF. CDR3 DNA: TGTGCCAGTAGTATAGAATACAGGGGGCTGGGAACTGAAGCTTTCTTT.

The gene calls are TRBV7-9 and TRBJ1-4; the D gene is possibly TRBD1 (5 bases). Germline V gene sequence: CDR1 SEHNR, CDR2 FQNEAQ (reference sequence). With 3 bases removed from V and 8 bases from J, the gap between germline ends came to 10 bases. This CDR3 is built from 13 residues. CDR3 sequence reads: CASSFGPGEKLFF. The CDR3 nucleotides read TGTGCCAGCAGCTTTGGCCCAGGGGAAAAACTGTTTTTT.

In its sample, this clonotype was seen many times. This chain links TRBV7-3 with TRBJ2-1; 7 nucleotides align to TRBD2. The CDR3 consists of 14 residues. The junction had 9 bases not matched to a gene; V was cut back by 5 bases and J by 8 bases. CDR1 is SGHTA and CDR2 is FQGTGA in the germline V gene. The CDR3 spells CASSRTRSVDEQFF. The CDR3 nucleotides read TGTGCCAGCAGCCGGACTAGGTCGGTCGATGAGCAGTTCTTC.

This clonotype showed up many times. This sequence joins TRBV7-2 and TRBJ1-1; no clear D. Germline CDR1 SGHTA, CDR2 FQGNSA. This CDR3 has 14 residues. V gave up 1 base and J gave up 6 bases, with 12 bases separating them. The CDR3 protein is CASSLGALEAEAFF. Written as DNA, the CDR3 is TGTGCCAGCAGCTTAGGTGCCCTTGAAGCTGAAGCTTTCTTT.